This TCR beta chain was sequenced for a study of OX40 agonist ivuxolimab in advanced cancers. Points from the study as a whole: CD4+ and CD8+ T cells in blood underwent clonal expansion by week 6 at 0.1 to 3.0 mg/kg. Relative to CD4+, CD8+ T cells held more expanded clones on average.

Assay: immunoSEQ multiplex PCR; the TCRdb copy retains only in-frame clones and omits some. The sample has approximately 82,000 clones, around 90% seen once. The V segment lost 7 bases and the J segment 6 bases; nucleotides outside the gene matches: 3. Germline V lookup: CDR1 MNHNS, CDR2 SASEGT. The CDR3 loop spans 14 amino acids. With respect to this clone: Its antigen is undetermined.

The TCR comes from an adult with an advanced solid tumor such as melanoma, head and neck, liver or kidney cancer. Sequences were derived from CD4+ or CD8+ T cells sorted from blood, sampled in a trial of the OX40 agonist ivuxolimab. The chain couples TRBV6-1 to TRBJ2-2; 12 nucleotides match TRBD2. CDR3 sequence reads: CASTWTSGAGELFF. CDR3 bases: TGTGCCAGCACCTGGACTAGCGGGGCCGGGGAGCTGTTTTTT.